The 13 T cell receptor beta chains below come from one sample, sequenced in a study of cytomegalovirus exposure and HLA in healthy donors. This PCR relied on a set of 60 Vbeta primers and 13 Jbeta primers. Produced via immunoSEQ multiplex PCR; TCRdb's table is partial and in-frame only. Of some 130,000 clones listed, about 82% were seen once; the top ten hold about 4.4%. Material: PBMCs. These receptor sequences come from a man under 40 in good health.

The CDR3 sequence: CASRKLETGYGNQPQHF. The DNA of the CDR3 is TGTGCCAGTAGGAAACTCGAGACAGGGTATGGCAATCAGCCCCAGCATTTT. The chain links TRBV19 to TRBJ1-5; 7 bases are a match to TRBD1. The ends lost 6 bases at V and 2 bases at J; junction bases unmatched: 13. Germline V gene lookup returns CDR1 LNHDA and CDR2 SQIVND (reference sequence). The CDR3 has 17 residues.

CDR3 sequence reads: CASSPSGGGEQFF. As DNA, the CDR3 is TGCGCCAGCAGCCCGAGTGGGGGGGGTGAGCAGTTCTTC. The rearrangement joins TRBV5-1 to TRBJ2-1, with 7 nucleotides matching TRBD2. Germline assignment: CDR1 SGHRS and CDR2 YFSETQ. V was clipped by 4 bases and J by 9 bases; unmatched bases: 7. The CDR3 spans 13 residues.

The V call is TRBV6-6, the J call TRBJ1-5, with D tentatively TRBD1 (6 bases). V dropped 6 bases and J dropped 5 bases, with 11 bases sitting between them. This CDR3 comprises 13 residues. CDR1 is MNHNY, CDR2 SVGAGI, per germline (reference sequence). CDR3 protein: CASRVQGDQPQHF. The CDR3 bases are TGTGCCAGCAGGGTACAGGGCGATCAGCCCCAGCATTTT.

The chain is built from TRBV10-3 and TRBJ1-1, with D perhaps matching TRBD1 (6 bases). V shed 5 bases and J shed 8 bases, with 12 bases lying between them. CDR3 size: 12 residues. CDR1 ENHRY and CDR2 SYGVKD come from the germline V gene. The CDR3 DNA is TGTGCCATCAGTACAGGGTATGAAGAAGCTTTCTTT. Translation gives CAISTGYEEAFF.

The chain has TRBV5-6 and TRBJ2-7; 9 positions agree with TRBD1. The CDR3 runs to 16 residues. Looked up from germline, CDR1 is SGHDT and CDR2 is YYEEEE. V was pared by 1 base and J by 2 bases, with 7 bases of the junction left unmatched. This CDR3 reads CASSLSYRGLTYEQYF. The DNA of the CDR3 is TGTGCCAGCAGCTTGTCCTACAGGGGGCTAACCTACGAGCAGTACTTC.

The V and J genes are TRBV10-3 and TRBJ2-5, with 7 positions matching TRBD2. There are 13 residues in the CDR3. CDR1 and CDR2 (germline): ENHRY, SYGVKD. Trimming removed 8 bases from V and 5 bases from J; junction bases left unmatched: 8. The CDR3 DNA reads TGTGCCATCTTTCGGGAGGAGAGGGAGACCCAGTACTTC. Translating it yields CAIFREERETQYF.

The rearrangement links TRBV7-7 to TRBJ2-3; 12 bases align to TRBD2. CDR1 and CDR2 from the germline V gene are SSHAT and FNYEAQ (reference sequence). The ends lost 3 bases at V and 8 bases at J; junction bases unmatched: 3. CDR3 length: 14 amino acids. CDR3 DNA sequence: TGTGCCAGCAGCTTGGGACTAGCGGGCTCTACGCAGTATTTT. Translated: CASSLGLAGSTQYF.

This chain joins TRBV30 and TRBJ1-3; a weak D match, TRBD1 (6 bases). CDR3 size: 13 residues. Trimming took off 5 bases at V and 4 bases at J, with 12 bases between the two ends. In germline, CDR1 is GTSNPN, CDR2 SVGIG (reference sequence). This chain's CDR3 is CAWAGDTGNTIYF. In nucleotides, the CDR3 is TGTGCCTGGGCAGGGGACACGGGAAACACCATATATTTT.

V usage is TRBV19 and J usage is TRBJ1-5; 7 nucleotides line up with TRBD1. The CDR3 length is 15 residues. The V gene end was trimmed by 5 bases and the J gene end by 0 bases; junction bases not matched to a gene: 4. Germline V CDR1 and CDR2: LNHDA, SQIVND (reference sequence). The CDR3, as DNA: TGTGCCAGTAGTCCACAGGGGCCTAGCAATCAGCCCCAGCATTTT. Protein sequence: CASSPQGPSNQPQHF.

The CDR3 nucleotides are TGTGCCAGCAGCTTAGCGGGAGGGCCGTCATATACGCAGTATTTT. It is translated as CASSLAGGPSYTQYF. The chain couples TRBV11-3 to TRBJ2-3; 8 positions agree with TRBD2. CDR3 length: 15 amino acids. V lost 1 base and J lost 7; bases outside the gene matches: 7. In germline, CDR1 is SGHNT, CDR2 YENEEA. Using reference TRBV11-3 and TRBJ2-3 for the parts outside the CDR3, the full variable domain is EAGVVQSPRYKIIEKKQPVAFWCNPISGHNTLYWYLQNLGQGPELLIRYENEEAVDDSQLPKDRFSAERLKGVDSTLKIQPAELGDSAVYLCASSLAGGPSYTQYFGPGTRLTVL.

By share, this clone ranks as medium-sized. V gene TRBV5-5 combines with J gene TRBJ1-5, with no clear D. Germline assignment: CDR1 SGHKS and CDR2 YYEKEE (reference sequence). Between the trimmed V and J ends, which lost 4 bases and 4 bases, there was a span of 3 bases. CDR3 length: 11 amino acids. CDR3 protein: CASSPNQPQHF. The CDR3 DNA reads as TGTGCCAGCAGCCCGAATCAGCCCCAGCATTTT.

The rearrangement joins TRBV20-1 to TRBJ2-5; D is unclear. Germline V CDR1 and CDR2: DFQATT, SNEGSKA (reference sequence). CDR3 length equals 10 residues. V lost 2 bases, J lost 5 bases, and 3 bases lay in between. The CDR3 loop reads CSARSETQYF. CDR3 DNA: TGCAGTGCTAGATCTGAGACCCAGTACTTC.

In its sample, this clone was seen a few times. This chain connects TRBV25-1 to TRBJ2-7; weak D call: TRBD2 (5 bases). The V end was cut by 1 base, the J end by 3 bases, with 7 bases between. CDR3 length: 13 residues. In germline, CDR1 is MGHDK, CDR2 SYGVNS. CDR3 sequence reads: CASSESGNYEQYF. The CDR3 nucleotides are TGTGCCAGCAGTGAATCCGGGAACTACGAGCAGTACTTC.